These 3 T cell receptor beta chains came from one sample sequenced in a study of blood T cell repertoires in COVID-19. The assay was immunoSEQ multiplex PCR, and TCRdb's table has in-frame clones only and misses some. The sample has approximately 200,000 clones; roughly nine tenths are singletons. Specimen: peripheral blood. The receptors were sampled from a man between 65 and 85 years old with active or convalescent COVID-19.

This rearrangement joins TRBV5-1 to TRBJ1-6, with 7 bases lining up with TRBD1. J was trimmed by 6 bases and V by 3 bases; bases with no gene match: 3. CDR1 and CDR2 from the germline V gene are SGHRS and YFSETQ. CDR3 length equals 14 residues. The CDR3 reads CASSSGTVNSPLHF. DNA of the CDR3: TGCGCCAGCAGCTCCGGGACAGTTAATTCACCCCTCCACTTT.

This chain connects TRBV15 to TRBJ1-1; D not resolved. The CDR3 has 14 residues. Trimming shortened V by 3 bases and J by 3 bases, and 11 bases separated the two germline ends. Germline V gene sequence: CDR1 LNHNV, CDR2 YYDKDF (reference sequence). CDR3 loop: CATSSSAGYTEAFF. The DNA for the CDR3 is TGTGCCACCAGCAGCTCCGCAGGTTACACTGAAGCTTTCTTT.

The V gene is TRBV15, the J gene TRBJ1-6, with a tentative D call TRBD1 (6 bases). The CDR3 totals 14 residues. Between the trimmed V and J ends, which lost 1 base and 10 bases, there was a span of 11 bases. Germline assignment: CDR1 LNHNV and CDR2 YYDKDF (reference sequence). The DNA for the CDR3 is TGTGCCACCAGCAGAGGGCAGGGGTCATCACCCCTCCACTTT. It specifies CATSRGQGSSPLHF.